The next 16 T cell receptor beta chains were all read from a single sample in a study of control samples from healthy donors and cancer patients. This table comes from immunoSEQ multiplex PCR, and its TCRdb copy is limited to in-frame clones, with some not included. The sample yields tens of thousands of clones, more than 85% seen once. Sequenced: blood. All receptors derive from a woman aged 50 to 60 in good health.

The chain joins TRBV27 to TRBJ1-5; D is perhaps TRBD1 (6 bases). CDR1 MNHEY and CDR2 SMNVEV come from the germline V gene (reference sequence). The CDR3 has 14 residues. Trimming took 6 bases from V and 3 from J, leaving 12 bases between them. CDR3: CASRGGTPNQPQHF. The CDR3 DNA follows: TGTGCCAGCAGAGGGGGTACTCCCAATCAGCCCCAGCATTTT.

The V and J genes are TRBV15 and TRBJ1-4; D unresolved. CDR1 LNHNV and CDR2 YYDKDF come from the germline V gene (reference sequence). The V gene lost 0 bases and the J gene lost 3 bases, with 14 bases spanning the gap. This CDR3 contains 17 residues. CDR3 protein: CATSRDRWKSPNEKLFF. CDR3 nucleotide sequence: TGTGCCACCAGCAGAGATCGATGGAAGAGCCCTAATGAAAAACTGTTTTTT.

This chain uses TRBV15 with TRBJ1-5; D call uncertain. Between the trimmed V and J ends, which lost 5 bases and 5 bases, there was a span of 10 bases. The CDR3 has 13 amino acids. Germline V CDR1 and CDR2: LNHNV, YYDKDF (reference sequence). This chain's CDR3 is CATSGEWDQPQHF. CDR3 nucleotide sequence: TGTGCCACCAGCGGTGAGTGGGATCAGCCCCAGCATTTT.

The chain is built from TRBV7-9 and TRBJ2-7; 7 positions match TRBD2. The germline CDR1 and CDR2 sequences are SEHNR and FQNEAQ (reference sequence). Unmatched junction bases numbered 10, after V lost 5 bases and J lost 6 bases. This CDR3 has 14 residues. CDR3: CASSPPRDYGEQYF. The CDR3 nucleotides read TGTGCCAGCAGCCCCCCCAGGGACTACGGCGAGCAGTACTTC.

In this sample, this clone turned up once. J is TRBJ1-6 and V is TRBV7-9; D is perhaps TRBD1 (5 bases). Germline V CDR1 and CDR2: SEHNR, FQNEAQ (reference sequence). This CDR3 is built from 17 residues. V was pared by 1 base and J by 5 bases, with 15 bases between. The CDR3 reads CASSLEIREGHNSPLHF. In nucleotides, the CDR3 is TGTGCCAGCAGCTTAGAAATAAGAGAGGGGCATAATTCACCCCTCCACTTT.

V is TRBV3-1 (or the pseudogene TRBV3-2) and J is TRBJ2-1; weak D call: TRBD1 (5 bases). CDR1 and CDR2 (germline): LGHDT, YNNKEL (reference sequence). The V gene lost 8 bases and the J gene lost 4 bases, with 15 bases spanning the gap. The CDR3 runs to 14 residues. CDR3 sequence (DNA): TGTGCCAGCGGCCGACAGCATAGGTACAATGAGCAGTTCTTC. This codes for CASGRQHRYNEQFF.

The chain combines TRBV5-8 with TRBJ1-1; the D is unclear. V lost 6 bases and J lost 1, with 19 bases in between. The CDR3 spans 16 residues. CDR1 and CDR2 from the germline V gene are SGHTS and YDEGEE. Written as DNA, the CDR3 is TGTGCCAGCACCTCGGCTGCGTCCAGGCCGAACACTGAAGCTTTCTTT. This sequence encodes CASTSAASRPNTEAFF.

This clone was picked up one time. J is TRBJ1-1 and V is TRBV11-2; D is possibly TRBD1 (5 bases). V was pared by 5 bases and J by 1 base, with 8 bases between. The CDR3 contains 13 residues. Germline CDR1 reads SGHAT; CDR2 reads FQNNGV. The CDR3 sequence is CASSVTENTEAFF. The CDR3 DNA reads TGTGCCAGCAGCGTGACAGAGAACACTGAAGCTTTCTTT.

The chain couples TRBV27 to TRBJ1-1, with D perhaps matching TRBD1 (5 bases). The CDR3 totals 13 residues. The V gene's germline CDR1 is MNHEY and CDR2 SMNVEV (reference sequence). The V gene lost 6 bases and the J gene lost 1 base, with 9 bases spanning the gap. The CDR3 sequence is CASSRTGNTEAFF. The CDR3 region has the DNA TGTGCCAGCAGCAGAACAGGGAACACTGAAGCTTTCTTT.

The chain recombines TRBV28 with TRBJ2-6; D is uncertain. The germline gives CDR1 MDHEN, CDR2 SYDVKM. V shed 2 bases and J shed 0 bases, with 14 bases lying between them. This CDR3 contains 18 residues. CDR3 in DNA: TGTGCCAGCAGTTTAAACAGACCGAGTATCTCTGGGGCCAACGTCCTGACTTTC. Amino acid sequence: CASSLNRPSISGANVLTF. Full variable domain (outside the CDR3, taken from reference TRBV28 and TRBJ2-6): DVKVTQSSRYLVKRTGEKVFLECVQDMDHENMFWYRQDPGLGLRLIYFSYDVKMKEKGDIPEGYSVSREKKERFSLILESASTNQTSMYLCASSLNRPSISGANVLTFGAGSRLTVL.

This clone was seen a few times. The chain links TRBV2 to TRBJ2-7; TRBD1 agrees at 7 bases. CDR1 SNHLY and CDR2 FYNNEI come from the germline V gene. With 4 bases clipped from V and 0 bases from J, the junction kept 9 bases outside the gene matches. CDR3 length: 16 residues. CDR3 sequence (DNA): TGTGCCAGCAGTGGGTTAGACAGGGCACTCTCCTACGAGCAGTACTTC. As protein: CASSGLDRALSYEQYF. The full variable domain, completed using reference TRBV2 and TRBJ2-7, is EPEVTQTPSHQVTQMGQEVILRCVPISNHLYFYWYRQILGQKVEFLVSFYNNEISEKSEIFDDQFSVERPDGSNFTLKIRSTKLEDSAMYFCASSGLDRALSYEQYFGPGTRLTVT.

The J gene is TRBJ2-7, the V gene TRBV4-2; tentatively, D is TRBD2 (5 bases). The CDR3 extends over 17 amino acids. The V gene lost 1 base and the J gene lost 0 bases, with 16 bases spanning the gap. Germline CDR1 is LGHNA and CDR2 is YNFKEQ. In DNA form, the CDR3 reads TGTGCCAGCAGCCAAGTCGGAGGATCTTTAAGCTCCTACGAGCAGTACTTC. Amino acid sequence: CASSQVGGSLSSYEQYF.

This chain uses TRBV9 with TRBJ1-2, with a weak D call TRBD1 (5 bases). Germline V gene sequence: CDR1 SGDLS, CDR2 YYNGEE. The CDR3 loop spans 15 amino acids. The V gene lost 4 bases and the J gene lost 8 bases, with 21 bases spanning the gap. The CDR3: CASSPMSTGVGGYTF. The CDR3 DNA follows: TGTGCCAGCAGCCCCATGAGTACGGGGGTAGGAGGCTACACCTTC.

V gene TRBV20-1 combines with J gene TRBJ1-5; maybe TRBD1 (5 bases). Germline-derived CDR1 and CDR2 are DFQATT and SNEGSKA (reference sequence). The CDR3 covers 13 residues. Trimming pared 3 bases from V and 4 bases from J, leaving 10 bases between. The CDR3 DNA is TGCAGTGCTAGTACAGGTATGAATCAGCCCCAGCATTTT. Translating it yields CSASTGMNQPQHF.

V and J are TRBV24-1 and TRBJ2-3; possibly TRBD1 for D (6 bases). The CDR3 is 15 residues long. V lost 0 bases, J lost 1 base, and 7 bases lay in between. Germline assignment: CDR1 KGHDR and CDR2 SFDVKD. CDR3 loop: CATSDLRTGTDTQYF. CDR3 DNA sequence: TGTGCCACCAGTGATTTGAGGACAGGCACAGATACGCAGTATTTT.

The chain employs TRBV6-5 and TRBJ2-3, with D perhaps TRBD2 (5 bases). V was trimmed by 4 bases and J by 5 bases, leaving 10 bases between them. The CDR3 has 13 residues. Germline V lookup: CDR1 MNHEY, CDR2 SVGAGI. In nucleotides, the CDR3 is TGTGCCAGCAGTTCGAGGGAAGGAGATACGCAGTATTTT. This gives the protein CASSSREGDTQYF.